The 28 T cell receptor beta chains presented below share a single source sample, sequenced in a study of T cells after yellow fever vaccination. One entry per CDR3 protein, called by TCRdb with MiXCR from the 5' RACE reads. The sample shows around 260,000 distinct CDR3 sequences, about 5.2% of them seen only once. This specimen was CD4+ T cells sorted from PBMCs, taken on the day of the yellow fever booster vaccination. Receptors were obtained from a man between 18 and 29 years old who received the YFV17D yellow fever vaccine.

This clonotype has a count of ten or more. CDR3 nucleotide sequence: TGTGCCAGCAGCTTAGCGGGGCAGAGTGAAGCTTTCTTT. It translates to CASSLAGQSEAFF. This rearrangement joins TRBV7-6 to TRBJ1-1; the D gene is possibly TRBD1 (5 bases). CDR3 size: 13 residues. Looked up from germline, CDR1 is SGHVS and CDR2 is FNYEAQ. Deletions cut 0 bases from V and 7 bases from J, with 9 bases between.

This clonotype was seen a handful of times. This chain uses TRBV7-9 with TRBJ1-1, with D perhaps matching TRBD1 (5 bases). Trimming pared 5 bases from V and 5 bases from J, leaving 18 bases between. The CDR3 covers 15 residues. Germline V lookup: CDR1 SEHNR, CDR2 FQNEAQ (reference sequence). This CDR3 reads CASSLPTSGGTEAFF. The CDR3 DNA reads TGTGCCAGCAGCCTACCAACGTCGGGGGGGACTGAAGCTTTCTTT. Using reference TRBV7-9 and TRBJ1-1 for the parts outside the CDR3, the full variable domain is DTGVSQNPRHKITKRGQNVTFRCDPISEHNRLYWYRQTLGQGPEFLTYFQNEAQLEKSRLLSDRFSAERPKGSFSTLEIQRTEQGDSAMYLCASSLPTSGGTEAFFGQGTRLTVV.

At least ten counts were recorded for this clonotype. V usage is TRBV6-6 and J usage is TRBJ2-2, with D possibly being TRBD2 (5 bases). The length of the CDR3 is 13 residues. Trimming took off 10 bases at V and 1 base at J, with 10 bases between the two ends. Per germline, CDR1 MNHNY and CDR2 SVGAGI (reference sequence). The CDR3 protein is CATTGVNTGELFF. CDR3 nucleotide sequence: TGTGCCACCACCGGGGTGAACACCGGGGAGCTGTTTTTT.

In its sample, this clonotype was seen many times. This chain joins TRBV18 and TRBJ2-6, with D perhaps TRBD1 or TRBD2 (5 bases each). Germline assignment: CDR1 KGHSH and CDR2 LQKENI. V was pared by 3 bases and J by 1 base, with 7 bases between. The CDR3 covers 15 residues. The CDR3 region has the DNA TGTGCCAGCTCACCGGGACCTTCTGGGGCCAACGTCCTGACTTTC. It specifies CASSPGPSGANVLTF.

In its sample, this clonotype was seen a few times. The chain is built from TRBV9 and TRBJ1-2; tentative D call: TRBD1 (6 bases). The CDR3 is 16 residues long. V was clipped by 2 bases and J by 3 bases, with 17 bases between them. Germline CDR1 SGDLS, CDR2 YYNGEE. The CDR3: CASSVDLGEGDYGYTF. In DNA form, the CDR3 reads TGTGCCAGCAGCGTGGACCTCGGTGAGGGGGACTATGGCTACACCTTC.

There are many counts of this clonotype. The V and J genes are TRBV5-1 and TRBJ2-1; 8 nucleotides match TRBD2. The ends lost 7 bases at V and 3 bases at J; junction bases unmatched: 9. This CDR3 contains 15 residues. The germline gives CDR1 SGHRS, CDR2 YFSETQ. The DNA of the CDR3 is TGCGCCAGCTGTGCCGATAGCGGGGACTACAATGAGCAGTTCTTC. It encodes CASCADSGDYNEQFF.

The chain carries TRBV20-1 and TRBJ2-1, with TRBD2 as a possible D gene (6 bases). The germline V gene has CDR1 DFQATT and CDR2 SNEGSKA (reference sequence). The V end was cut by 4 bases, the J end by 7 bases, with 14 bases between. The CDR3 runs 13 residues. The CDR3 reads CSATGVRGNEQFF. The CDR3 bases are TGCAGTGCTACGGGGGTCCGCGGTAATGAGCAGTTCTTC.

The J gene is TRBJ2-6, the V gene TRBV5-1; D may be TRBD1 (6 bases). The V gene lost 5 bases and the J gene lost 0 bases, with 12 bases spanning the gap. The CDR3 sequence is 16 residues long. Germline CDR1 reads SGHRS; CDR2 reads YFSETQ. The CDR3 DNA is TGCGCCAGCAGGGAGGCAGGGGTCTCTGGGGCCAACGTCCTGACTTTC. Its translation: CASREAGVSGANVLTF.

This clonotype has more than one count but fewer than ten. V gene TRBV18 combines with J gene TRBJ1-1, with a weak D call TRBD1 (5 bases). CDR1 is KGHSH, CDR2 LQKENI, per germline. The CDR3 runs to 15 residues. Trimming took off 3 bases at V and 4 bases at J, with 15 bases between the two ends. The CDR3 region is CASSPQGVVGTEAFF. CDR3 coding DNA: TGTGCCAGCTCACCCCAGGGCGTAGTGGGCACTGAAGCTTTCTTT. The full variable domain, rest sourced from reference TRBV18 and TRBJ1-1, is NAGVMQNPRHLVRRRGQEARLRCSPMKGHSHVYWYRQLPEEGLKFMVYLQKENIIDESGMPKERFSAEFPKEGPSILRIQQVVRGDSAAYFCASSPQGVVGTEAFFGQGTRLTVV.

This clonotype was counted a few times. The chain recombines TRBV10-2 with TRBJ2-5; 11 positions match TRBD2. The germline V gene has CDR1 WSHSY and CDR2 SAAADI. Unmatched junction bases numbered 7, after V lost 0 bases and J lost 4 bases. This CDR3 has 17 residues. CDR3 DNA: TGCGCCAGCAGTGAGTCGGGAATAGCGGGGGGGCTAGAGACCCAGTACTTC. Encoded protein: CASSESGIAGGLETQYF.

This clonotype was counted a few times. This CDR3 fails to terminate in the conserved phenylalanine or tryptophan, so it likely reflects a read error. It is unclear where the CDR3 begins or ends on the DNA, so no DNA is shown, and the CDR3 is as TCRdb lists it. This chain links TRBV12-3 or TRBV12-4 with TRBJ1-4. The CDR3 spans 10 amino acids, including both terminal residues. CDR3 loop: CASSLRGGRS.

Many counts were recorded for this clonotype. The chain links TRBV6-5 to TRBJ1-2, with D possibly matching TRBD1 (5 bases). The CDR3 is 14 residues long. Germline values: CDR1 MNHEY, CDR2 SVGAGI. Trimming removed 4 bases at V and 4 bases at J, with 13 bases between. CDR3 amino acids: CASSSERRGYGYTF. The CDR3 DNA follows: TGTGCCAGCAGTTCCGAACGGAGGGGCTATGGCTACACCTTC.

This clonotype has more than one count but fewer than ten. V is TRBV24-1 and J is TRBJ1-2; D gene unclear. CDR3 length: 17 residues. Between the trimmed V and J ends, which lost 4 bases and 1 base, there was a span of 18 bases. Germline CDR1 and CDR2: KGHDR and SFDVKD. CDR3 loop: CATSDSAYRELNYGYTF. Here the CDR3 DNA reads TGTGCCACCAGTGACTCGGCTTACCGGGAGCTTAACTATGGCTACACCTTC.

This CDR3 reads CSAVVGGSNQPQHF. CDR3 nucleotide sequence: TGCAGTGCGGTGGTTGGTGGAAGCAATCAGCCCCAGCATTTT. J is TRBJ1-5 and V is TRBV20-1; D is unresolved. Per germline, CDR1 DFQATT and CDR2 SNEGSKA (reference sequence). The CDR3 is 14 amino acids. Trimming removed 6 bases at V and 1 base at J, with 13 bases between.

This clonotype was seen a few times. The V and J genes are TRBV4-3 and TRBJ1-2; D not resolved. The ends were cut back, 0 bases at V and 5 bases at J, with 10 bases in the middle. CDR1 and CDR2 (germline): LGHNA, YSLEER. CDR3 length equals 14 residues. CDR3 DNA: TGCGCCAGCAGCCAAGAAGGGTCCCATTATGGCTACACCTTC. Translated, it gives CASSQEGSHYGYTF.

This clonotype showed up just a few times. CDR3 region: CASRPPLDDRGYGYTF. The CDR3 nucleotides are TGTGCCAGCAGACCTCCGCTAGATGACAGGGGGTATGGCTACACCTTC. The rearrangement uses TRBV6-6 and TRBJ1-2; 9 nucleotides line up with TRBD1. This CDR3 is built from 16 residues. Per the germline V gene, CDR1 is MNHNY and CDR2 is SVGAGI (reference sequence). The V gene end was trimmed by 6 bases and the J gene end by 5 bases; junction bases not matched to a gene: 13.

The V and J genes are TRBV12-5 and TRBJ2-7; 11 nucleotides line up with TRBD2. Trimming took 0 bases from V and 2 from J; bases not matched to a gene: 6. Germline V gene sequence: CDR1 LGHNT, CDR2 FRNRAP. This CDR3 spans 17 amino acids. CDR3 DNA: TGTGCTAGTGGTTTGGTACTAGCGGGGGCCCTTACCTACGAGCAGTACTTC. This translates into CASGLVLAGALTYEQYF.

This clonotype was counted many times. V is TRBV21-1 and J is TRBJ2-5; the tabulated D call, TRBD1, remains unverified against the DNA. TRBV21-1 constitutes a pseudogene. The CDR3 is made up of 19 amino acids. CDR3 sequence (DNA): TGTGCCAGCAGCAAAAACAGGGGTTACTTGCGGGGGCCGGTGGAGACCCAGTACTTC. Amino acid sequence: CASSKNRGYLRGPVETQYF.

V and J are TRBV6-1 and TRBJ2-1; perhaps TRBD2 as D (6 bases). Germline loops: CDR1 MNHNS, CDR2 SASEGT. V was pared by 4 bases and J by 3 bases, with 13 bases between. The CDR3 spans 15 residues. For the CDR3, the DNA is TGTGCCAGCAGTGGGGGCGGGGTGGTCTACAATGAGCAGTTCTTC. Encoded protein: CASSGGGVVYNEQFF.

A few counts support this clonotype. The chain combines TRBV6-5 with TRBJ1-5; D remains unclear. Germline V gene lookup returns CDR1 MNHEY and CDR2 SVGAGI. Deletions cut 6 bases from V and 6 bases from J, with 15 bases between. The CDR3 covers 14 residues. The CDR3 DNA sequence: TGTGCCAGCAGCCGCAGGCGGGAGAGTCAGCCCCAGCATTTT. It encodes CASSRRRESQPQHF.

This clonotype was observed many times. The chain employs TRBV5-1 and TRBJ2-2; D not resolved. The CDR3 consists of 15 residues. V was clipped by 1 base and J by 6 bases, with 13 bases between them. Germline values: CDR1 SGHRS, CDR2 YFSETQ. In DNA form, the CDR3 reads TGCGCCAGCAGCTTGAGGCAGGCTGGACCCGGGGAGCTGTTTTTT. Translated: CASSLRQAGPGELFF.

The rearrangement links TRBV7-9 to TRBJ2-7, with 11 bases aligning to TRBD2. Germline V gene sequence: CDR1 SEHNR, CDR2 FQNEAQ (reference sequence). The CDR3 length is 15 residues. CDR3 in amino acids: CAISLSSGGAHEQYV. DNA of the CDR3: TGTGCCATCAGCTTGAGTAGCGGGGGGGCCCACGAGCAGTACGTC.

The sample holds many counts of this clonotype. This rearrangement joins TRBV10-3 to TRBJ2-7; the D call may be TRBD1 or TRBD2 (5 bases each). V gave up 6 bases and J gave up 2 bases, with 14 bases separating them. The CDR3 loop spans 14 amino acids. CDR1 and CDR2 from the germline V gene are ENHRY and SYGVKD. In nucleotides, the CDR3 is TGTGCCATCAGAGGGGAGAGCTACCCCTACGAGCAGTACGTC. Translating it yields CAIRGESYPYEQYV.

This clonotype was seen more than once but under ten times. V gene TRBV2 combines with J gene TRBJ1-6; D is unresolved. V was trimmed by 2 bases and J by 7 bases, leaving 9 bases between them. The CDR3 has 14 residues. CDR1 SNHLY and CDR2 FYNNEI come from the germline V gene. CDR3 region: CASSEQLGNSPLHF. The CDR3 DNA follows: TGTGCCAGCAGTGAACAGTTGGGCAATTCACCCCTCCACTTT.

J is TRBJ1-1 and V is TRBV10-2; TRBD1 agrees at 9 bases. J lost 4 bases, V lost 5 bases, and 14 bases had no gene match. The CDR3 sequence is 17 residues long. Per germline, CDR1 WSHSY and CDR2 SAAADI. In DNA, the CDR3 is TGCGCCAGCAGTCTCTTCTGGGACAGGGATACTAGCACTGAAGCTTTCTTT. Encoded protein: CASSLFWDRDTSTEAFF.

This clonotype appeared a few times. The chain employs TRBV4-3 and TRBJ2-7; D unresolved. V shed 3 bases and J shed 0 bases, with 9 bases lying between them. There are 14 residues in the CDR3. The germline V gene has CDR1 LGHNA and CDR2 YSLEER. The CDR3 here is CASSQSTVSYEQYF. In nucleotides, the CDR3 is TGCGCCAGCAGCCAGTCTACTGTCTCCTACGAGCAGTACTTC.

This clonotype was observed at least ten times. The genes are TRBV11-2 and TRBJ2-7; the D gene is possibly TRBD2 (5 bases). Germline lookup yields CDR1 SGHAT and CDR2 FQNNGV. The CDR3 spans 15 residues. V was clipped by 2 bases and J by 2 bases, with 13 bases between them. CDR3 region: CASSLYGVSTYEQYV. The DNA of the CDR3 is TGTGCCAGCAGCTTATACGGGGTGTCGACCTACGAGCAGTACGTC.

This clonotype was counted at least ten times. The rearrangement uses TRBV7-9 and TRBJ2-3; 8 positions match TRBD2. V lost 2 bases, J lost 4 bases, and 8 bases stayed unmatched. CDR1 and CDR2 from the germline V gene are SEHNR and FQNEAQ (reference sequence). This CDR3 is 16 amino acids long. CDR3 bases: TGTGCCAGCAGCTTAAGACGGGGGGGCCGGGCAGATACGCAGTATTTT. Translation: CASSLRRGGRADTQYF.